This section outlines one T cell receptor beta chain sequence together with its context. What it binds is not known. These data are taken from a study of siplizumab effects on memory and regulatory T cells. From germline, CDR1 is MDHEN and CDR2 SYDVKM. CDR3 size: 16 residues. V shed 7 bases and J shed 1 base, with 19 bases lying between them. Study-level results: Tregs proliferating in siplizumab cultures lacked confirmation of their suppressive function. It was not possible to assign a naive or memory phenotype to roughly 75-97% of proliferating CD4+ or CD8+ clones.

The method was immunoSEQ multiplex PCR; TCRdb's version includes in-frame clones alone and lacks a portion of them. Of under 110,000 clones in the sample, about nine tenths were seen once. The sample was non-Treg CD4+ T cells sorted from blood. The V call is TRBV28, the J call TRBJ1-2; D possibly corresponds to TRBD1 (6 bases). The source is a human donor in good health. CDR3 sequence reads: CASNSQRTVGNYGYTF. For the CDR3, the DNA is TGTGCCAGCAACTCCCAGCGGACAGTCGGTAACTATGGCTACACCTTC.